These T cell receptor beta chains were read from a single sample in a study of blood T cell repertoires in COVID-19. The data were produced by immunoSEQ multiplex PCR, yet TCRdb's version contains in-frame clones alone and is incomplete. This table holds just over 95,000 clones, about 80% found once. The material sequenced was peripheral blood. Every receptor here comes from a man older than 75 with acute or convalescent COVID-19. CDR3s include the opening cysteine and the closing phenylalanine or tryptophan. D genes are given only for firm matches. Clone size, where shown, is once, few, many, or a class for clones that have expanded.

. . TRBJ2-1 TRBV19 CASNPKSGSYNEQFF TGTGCCAGTAACCCTAAGTCGGGGAGCTACAATGAGCAGTTCTTC
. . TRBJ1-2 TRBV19 CASSEVAYGYTF TGTGCCAGTAGTGAAGTAGCTTATGGCTACACCTTC
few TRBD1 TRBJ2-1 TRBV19 CASSQQRGLGGEQFF TGTGCCAGTAGTCAACAGAGGGGGCTAGGTGGTGAGCAGTTCTTC
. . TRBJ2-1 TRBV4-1 CASSQVTRDNEQFF TGCGCCAGCAGCCAAGTGACCAGGGATAATGAGCAGTTCTTC
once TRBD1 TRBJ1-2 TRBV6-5 CASSRQGEASSGYTF TGTGCCAGCAGTCGACAGGGCGAGGCGTCTAGCGGCTACACCTTC
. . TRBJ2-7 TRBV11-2 CASRTLQGSGYEQYF TGTGCCAGCAGGACGCTTCAGGGCTCCGGCTACGAGCAGTACTTC
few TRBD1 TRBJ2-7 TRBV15 CATSPGQGQQYF TGTGCCACCAGTCCCGGACAGGGACAGCAGTACTTC
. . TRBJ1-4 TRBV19 CASSILGGEKLFF TGTGCCAGTAGTATTTTGGGAGGGGAAAAACTGTTTTTT
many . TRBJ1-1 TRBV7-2 CASSLQAGFTEAFF TGTGCCAGCAGCTTACAAGCAGGGTTCACTGAAGCTTTCTTT
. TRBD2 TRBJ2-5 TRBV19 CASSIGRGRAGKTQYF TGTGCCAGTAGTATAGGTCGAGGGAGGGCCGGGAAGACCCAGTACTTC
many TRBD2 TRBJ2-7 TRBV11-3 CASSWTSGSEQYF TGTGCCAGCAGCTGGACTAGCGGGAGTGAGCAGTACTTC
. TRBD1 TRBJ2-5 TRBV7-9 CASSTGQGAGGETQYF TGTGCCAGCAGCACTGGGCAGGGGGCAGGAGGGGAGACCCAGTACTTC
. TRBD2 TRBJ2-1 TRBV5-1 CASSLGTSGGLSSYNEQFF TGCGCCAGCAGCTTGGGGACTAGCGGGGGACTAAGCTCCTACAATGAGCAGTTCTTC
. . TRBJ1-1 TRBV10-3 CAISERGRGTEAFF TGTGCCATCAGTGAGCGTGGCAGGGGCACTGAAGCTTTCTTT
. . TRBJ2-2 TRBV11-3 CASSLGYRNTGELFF TGTGCCAGCAGCTTAGGATACAGGAACACCGGGGAGCTGTTTTTT
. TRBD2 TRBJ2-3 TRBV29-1 CSVVSSGKADTQYF TGCAGCGTTGTGTCTAGCGGGAAGGCGGATACGCAGTATTTT
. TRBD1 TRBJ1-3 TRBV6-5 CATNTRTGGGNTIYF TGTGCCACCAACACCCGGACAGGGGGAGGAAACACCATATATTTT